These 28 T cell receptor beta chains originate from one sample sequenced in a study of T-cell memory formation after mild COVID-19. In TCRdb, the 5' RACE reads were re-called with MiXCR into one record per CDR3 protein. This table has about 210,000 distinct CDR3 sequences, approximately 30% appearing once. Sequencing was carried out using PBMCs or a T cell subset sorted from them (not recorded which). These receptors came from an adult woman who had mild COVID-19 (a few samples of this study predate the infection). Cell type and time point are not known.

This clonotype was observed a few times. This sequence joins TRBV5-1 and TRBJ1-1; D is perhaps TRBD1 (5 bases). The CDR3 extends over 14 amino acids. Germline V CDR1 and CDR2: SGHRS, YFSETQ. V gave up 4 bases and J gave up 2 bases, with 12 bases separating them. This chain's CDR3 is CASSRMGVNTEAFF. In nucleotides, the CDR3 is TGCGCCAGCAGCAGGATGGGGGTTAACACTGAAGCTTTCTTT. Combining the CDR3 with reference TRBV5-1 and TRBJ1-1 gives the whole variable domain KAGVTQTPRYLIKTRGQQVTLSCSPISGHRSVSWYQQTPGQGLQFLFEYFSETQRNKGNFPGRFSGRQFSNSRSEMNVSTLELGDSALYLCASSRMGVNTEAFFGQGTRLTVV.

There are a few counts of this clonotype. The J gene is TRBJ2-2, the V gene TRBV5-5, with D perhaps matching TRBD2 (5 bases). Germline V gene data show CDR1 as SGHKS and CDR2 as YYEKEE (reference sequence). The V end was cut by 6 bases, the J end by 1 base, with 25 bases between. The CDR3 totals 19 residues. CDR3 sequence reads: CASTSLSLVYAGNTGELFF. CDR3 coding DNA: TGTGCCAGCACCTCCCTGAGTTTGGTTTATGCGGGGAACACCGGGGAGCTGTTTTTT. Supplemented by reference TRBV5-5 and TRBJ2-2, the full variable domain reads DAGVTQSPTHLIKTRGQQVTLRCSPISGHKSVSWYQQVLGQGPQFIFQYYEKEERGRGNFPDRFSARQFPNYSSELNVNALLLGDSALYLCASTSLSLVYAGNTGELFFGEGSRLTVL.

CDR3 nucleotides: TGCAGCGCCGGTACAGGAGCTCGCCCCTACGAGCAGTACTTC. Translating gives CSAGTGARPYEQYF. This rearrangement joins TRBV29-1 to TRBJ2-7, with a possible D match to TRBD1 (5 bases). CDR1 and CDR2 from the germline V gene are SQVTM and ANQGSEA. Between the trimmed V and J ends, which lost 7 bases and 2 bases, there was a span of 18 bases. The CDR3 is 14 residues long.

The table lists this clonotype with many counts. CDR3 DNA sequence: TGTGCCAGCAGCTCCACCCGACAGCAAGAGACCCAGTACTTC. Its protein product is CASSSTRQQETQYF. The chain joins TRBV7-6 to TRBJ2-5; maybe TRBD1 (5 bases). V lost 4 bases, J lost 2 bases, and 11 bases lay in between. The CDR3 is 14 amino acids. Germline CDR1 reads SGHVS; CDR2 reads FNYEAQ.

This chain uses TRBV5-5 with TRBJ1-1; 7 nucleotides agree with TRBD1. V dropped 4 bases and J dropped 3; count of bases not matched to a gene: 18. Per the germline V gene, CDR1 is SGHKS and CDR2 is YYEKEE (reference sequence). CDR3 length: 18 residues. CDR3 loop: CASSPTQDRTHYYTEAFF. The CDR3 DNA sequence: TGTGCCAGCAGCCCTACTCAGGACAGGACTCACTACTACACTGAAGCTTTCTTT.

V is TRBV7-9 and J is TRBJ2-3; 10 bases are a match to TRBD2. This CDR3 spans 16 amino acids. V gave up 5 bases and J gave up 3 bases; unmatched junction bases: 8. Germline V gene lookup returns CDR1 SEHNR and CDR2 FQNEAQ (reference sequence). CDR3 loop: CASSPILAGSTDTQYF. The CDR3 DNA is TGTGCCAGCAGCCCGATACTAGCGGGATCGACAGATACGCAGTATTTT.

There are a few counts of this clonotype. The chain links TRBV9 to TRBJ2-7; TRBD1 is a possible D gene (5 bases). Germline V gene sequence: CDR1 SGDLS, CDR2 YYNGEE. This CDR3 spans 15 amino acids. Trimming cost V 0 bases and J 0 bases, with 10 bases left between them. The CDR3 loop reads CASSVGIGASYEQYF. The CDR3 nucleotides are TGTGCCAGCAGCGTAGGGATAGGGGCCTCCTACGAGCAGTACTTC.

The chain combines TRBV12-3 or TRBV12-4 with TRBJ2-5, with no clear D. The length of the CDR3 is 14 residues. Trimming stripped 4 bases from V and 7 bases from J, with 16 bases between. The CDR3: CASSYLGGRGTQYF. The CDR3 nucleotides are TGTGCCAGCAGTTACTTGGGTGGACGTGGGACCCAGTACTTC.

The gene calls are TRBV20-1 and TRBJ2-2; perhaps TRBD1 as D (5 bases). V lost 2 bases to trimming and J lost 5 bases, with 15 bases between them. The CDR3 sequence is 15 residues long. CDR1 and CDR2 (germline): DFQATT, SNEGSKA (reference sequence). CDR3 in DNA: TGCAGTGCTAGATCTGGGGCCGCACCGACCGGGGAGCTGTTTTTT. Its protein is CSARSGAAPTGELFF.

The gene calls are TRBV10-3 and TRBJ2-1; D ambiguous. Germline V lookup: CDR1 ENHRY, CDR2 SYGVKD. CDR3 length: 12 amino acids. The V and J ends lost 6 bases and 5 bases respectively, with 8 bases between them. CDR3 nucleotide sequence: TGTGCCATCAGCGCGTCCCACAATGAGCAGTTCTTC. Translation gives CAISASHNEQFF.

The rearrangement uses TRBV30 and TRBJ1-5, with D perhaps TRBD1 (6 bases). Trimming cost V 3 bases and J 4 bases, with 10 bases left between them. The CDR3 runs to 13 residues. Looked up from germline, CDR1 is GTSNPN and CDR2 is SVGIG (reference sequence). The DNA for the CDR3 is TGTGCCTGGAGCGCTACAGGGAATCAGCCCCAGCATTTT. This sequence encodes CAWSATGNQPQHF. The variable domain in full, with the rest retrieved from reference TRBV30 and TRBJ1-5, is SQTIHQWPATLVQPVGSPLSLECTVEGTSNPNLYWYRQAAGRGLQLLFYSVGIGQISSEVPQNLSASRPQDRQFILSSKKLLLSDSGFYLCAWSATGNQPQHFGDGTRLSIL.

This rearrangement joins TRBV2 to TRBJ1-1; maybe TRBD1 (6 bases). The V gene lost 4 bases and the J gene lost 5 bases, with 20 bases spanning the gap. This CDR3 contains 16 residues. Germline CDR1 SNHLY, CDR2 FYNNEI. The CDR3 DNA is TGTGCCAGCAGTGCCTTAGAACAGGGAGGAGGGACTGAAGCTTTCTTT. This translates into CASSALEQGGGTEAFF.

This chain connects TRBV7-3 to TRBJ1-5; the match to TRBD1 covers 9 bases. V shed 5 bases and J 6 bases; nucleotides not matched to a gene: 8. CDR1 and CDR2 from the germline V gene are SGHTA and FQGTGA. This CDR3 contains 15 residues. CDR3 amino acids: CASSPTGGAGQPQHF. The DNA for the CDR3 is TGTGCCAGCAGCCCTACAGGGGGCGCGGGTCAGCCCCAGCATTTT. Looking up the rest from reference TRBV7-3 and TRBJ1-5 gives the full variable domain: GAGVSQTPSNKVTEKGKYVELRCDPISGHTALYWYRQSLGQGPEFLIYFQGTGAADDSGLPNDRFFAVRPEGSVSTLKIQRTERGDSAVYLCASSPTGGAGQPQHFGDGTRLSIL.

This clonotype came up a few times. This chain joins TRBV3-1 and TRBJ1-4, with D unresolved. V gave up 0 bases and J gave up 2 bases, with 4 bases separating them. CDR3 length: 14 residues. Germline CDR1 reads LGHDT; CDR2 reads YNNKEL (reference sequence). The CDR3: CASSQEYTNEKLFF. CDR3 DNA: TGTGCCAGCAGCCAAGAGTATACTAATGAAAAACTGTTTTTT.

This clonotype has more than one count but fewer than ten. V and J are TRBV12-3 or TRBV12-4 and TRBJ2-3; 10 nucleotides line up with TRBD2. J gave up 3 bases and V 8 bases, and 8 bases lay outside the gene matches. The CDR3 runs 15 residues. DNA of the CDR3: TGTGCCAGCTTAGCGGGAGGTCGGGGGACAGATACGCAGTATTTT. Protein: CASLAGGRGTDTQYF.

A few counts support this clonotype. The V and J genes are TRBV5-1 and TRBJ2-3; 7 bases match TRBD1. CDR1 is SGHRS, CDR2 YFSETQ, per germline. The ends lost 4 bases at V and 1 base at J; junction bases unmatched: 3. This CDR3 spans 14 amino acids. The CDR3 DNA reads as TGCGCCAGCAGCACGCAGGGGGGCACAGATACGCAGTATTTT. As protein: CASSTQGGTDTQYF.

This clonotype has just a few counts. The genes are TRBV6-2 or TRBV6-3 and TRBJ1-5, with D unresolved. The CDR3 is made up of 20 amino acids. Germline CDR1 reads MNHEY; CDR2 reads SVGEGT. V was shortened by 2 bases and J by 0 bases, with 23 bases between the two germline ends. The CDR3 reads CASSYERDNDAPYSNQPQHF. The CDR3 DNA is TGTGCCAGCAGTTACGAACGAGACAACGATGCGCCATATAGCAATCAGCCCCAGCATTTT.

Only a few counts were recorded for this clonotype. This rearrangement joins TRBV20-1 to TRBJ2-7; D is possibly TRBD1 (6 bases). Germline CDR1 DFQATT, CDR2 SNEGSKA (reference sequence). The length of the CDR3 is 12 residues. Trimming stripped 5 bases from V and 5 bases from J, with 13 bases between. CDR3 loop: CSALRGRDEQYF. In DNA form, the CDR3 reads TGCAGTGCTCTCAGGGGTCGCGACGAGCAGTACTTC.

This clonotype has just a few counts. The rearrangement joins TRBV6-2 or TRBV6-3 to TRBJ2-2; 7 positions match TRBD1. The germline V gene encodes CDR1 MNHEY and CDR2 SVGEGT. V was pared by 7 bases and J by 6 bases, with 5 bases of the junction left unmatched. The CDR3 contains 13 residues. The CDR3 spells CASTWDSPGELFF. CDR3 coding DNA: TGTGCCAGCACGTGGGACAGCCCCGGGGAGCTGTTTTTT.

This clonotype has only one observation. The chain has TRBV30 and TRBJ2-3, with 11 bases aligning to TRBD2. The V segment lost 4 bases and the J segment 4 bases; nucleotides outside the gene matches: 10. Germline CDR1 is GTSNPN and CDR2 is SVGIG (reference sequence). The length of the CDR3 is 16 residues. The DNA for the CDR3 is TGTGCCTGGAATCCACTAGCGGGAGATCGGGCAGATACGCAGTATTTT. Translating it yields CAWNPLAGDRADTQYF.

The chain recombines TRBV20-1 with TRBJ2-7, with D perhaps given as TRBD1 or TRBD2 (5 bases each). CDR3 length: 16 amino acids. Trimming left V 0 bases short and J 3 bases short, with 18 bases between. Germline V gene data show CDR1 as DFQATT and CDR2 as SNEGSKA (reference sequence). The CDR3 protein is CSARDSGSGINYEQYF. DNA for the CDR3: TGCAGTGCTAGAGATTCGGGGTCAGGGATAAACTACGAGCAGTACTTC.

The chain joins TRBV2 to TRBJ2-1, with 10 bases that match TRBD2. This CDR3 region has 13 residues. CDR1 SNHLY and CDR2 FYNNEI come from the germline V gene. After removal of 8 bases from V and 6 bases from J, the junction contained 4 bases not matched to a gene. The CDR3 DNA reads TGTGCCAGCCCGGGACTAGCGATCAATGAGCAGTTCTTC. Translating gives CASPGLAINEQFF.

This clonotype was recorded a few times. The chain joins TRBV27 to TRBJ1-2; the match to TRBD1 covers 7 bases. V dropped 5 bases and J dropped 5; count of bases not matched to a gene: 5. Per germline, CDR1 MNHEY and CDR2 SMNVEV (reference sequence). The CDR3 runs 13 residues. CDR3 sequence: CASSLGTEYGYTF. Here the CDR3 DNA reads TGTGCCAGCAGTCTGGGGACAGAATATGGCTACACCTTC.

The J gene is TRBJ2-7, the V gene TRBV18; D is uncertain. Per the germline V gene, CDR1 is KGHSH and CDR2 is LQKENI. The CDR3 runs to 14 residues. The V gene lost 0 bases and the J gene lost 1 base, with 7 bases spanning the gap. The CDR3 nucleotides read TGTGCCAGCTCACCACCTACTCGGTCCTACGAGCAGTACTTC. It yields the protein CASSPPTRSYEQYF.

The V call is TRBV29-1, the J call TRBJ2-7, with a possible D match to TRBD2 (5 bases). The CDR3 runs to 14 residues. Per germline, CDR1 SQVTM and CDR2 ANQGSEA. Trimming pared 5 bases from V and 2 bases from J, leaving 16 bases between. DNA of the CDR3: TGCAGCGTTAGGGATCAACCGGGGACCTACGAGCAGTACTTC. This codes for CSVRDQPGTYEQYF.

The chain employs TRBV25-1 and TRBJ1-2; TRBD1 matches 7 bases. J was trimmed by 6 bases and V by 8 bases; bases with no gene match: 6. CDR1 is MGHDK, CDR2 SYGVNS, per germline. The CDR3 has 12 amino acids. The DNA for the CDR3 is TGTGCCAGCCGGGACAGATCTAATGGCTACACCTTC. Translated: CASRDRSNGYTF.

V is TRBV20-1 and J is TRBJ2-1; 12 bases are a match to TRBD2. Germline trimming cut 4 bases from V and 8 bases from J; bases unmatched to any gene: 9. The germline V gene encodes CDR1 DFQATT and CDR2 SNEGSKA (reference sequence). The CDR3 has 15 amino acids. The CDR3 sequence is CSAIRTSGGPDEQFF. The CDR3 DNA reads TGCAGTGCTATCCGTACTAGCGGGGGGCCGGATGAGCAGTTCTTC.

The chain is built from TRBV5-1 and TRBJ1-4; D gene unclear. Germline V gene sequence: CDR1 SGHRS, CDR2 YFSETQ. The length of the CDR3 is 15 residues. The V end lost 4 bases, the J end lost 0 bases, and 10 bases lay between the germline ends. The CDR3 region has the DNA TGCGCCAGCAGCGAAGGTCATGCAACTAATGAAAAACTGTTTTTT. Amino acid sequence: CASSEGHATNEKLFF.